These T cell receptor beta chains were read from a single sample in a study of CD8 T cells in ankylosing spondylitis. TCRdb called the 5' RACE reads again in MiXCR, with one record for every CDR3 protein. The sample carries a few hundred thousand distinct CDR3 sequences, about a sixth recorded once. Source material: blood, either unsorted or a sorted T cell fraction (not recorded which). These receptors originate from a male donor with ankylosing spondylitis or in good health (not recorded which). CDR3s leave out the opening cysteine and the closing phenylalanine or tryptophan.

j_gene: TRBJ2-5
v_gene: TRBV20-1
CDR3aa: SVWWEGPETQY

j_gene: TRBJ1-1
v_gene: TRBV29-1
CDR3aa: SVATGNEAF

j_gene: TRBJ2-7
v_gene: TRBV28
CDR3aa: ASISRDRPYEQY

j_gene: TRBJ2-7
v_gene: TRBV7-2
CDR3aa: ASSLGAAVEQY

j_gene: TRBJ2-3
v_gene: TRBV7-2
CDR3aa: ASSLGGGKTDTQY

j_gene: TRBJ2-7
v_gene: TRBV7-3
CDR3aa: ASSLFGPGPYEQY

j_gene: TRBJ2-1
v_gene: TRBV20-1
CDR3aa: SARDLTANEQF

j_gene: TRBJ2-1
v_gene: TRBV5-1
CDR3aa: ASSLESEQF

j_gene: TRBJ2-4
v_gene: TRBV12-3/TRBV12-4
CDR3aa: ASSRGSSAKNIQY

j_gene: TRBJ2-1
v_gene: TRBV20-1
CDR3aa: SARDRQGTNEQF